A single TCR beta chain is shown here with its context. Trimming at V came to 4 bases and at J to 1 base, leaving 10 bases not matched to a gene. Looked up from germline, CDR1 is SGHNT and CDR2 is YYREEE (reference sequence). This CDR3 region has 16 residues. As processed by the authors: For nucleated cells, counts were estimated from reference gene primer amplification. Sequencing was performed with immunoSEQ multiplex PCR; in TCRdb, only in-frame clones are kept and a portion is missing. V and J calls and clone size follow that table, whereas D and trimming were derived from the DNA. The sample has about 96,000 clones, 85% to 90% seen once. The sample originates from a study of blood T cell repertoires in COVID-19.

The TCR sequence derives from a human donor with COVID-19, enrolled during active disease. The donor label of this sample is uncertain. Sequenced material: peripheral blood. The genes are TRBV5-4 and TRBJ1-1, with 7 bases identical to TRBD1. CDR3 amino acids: CASSPPGDRPNTEAFF. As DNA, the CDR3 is TGTGCCAGCAGCCCTCCGGGGGACAGACCGAACACTGAAGCTTTCTTT.